These T cell receptor beta chains were read from a single sample in a study of cytomegalovirus exposure and HLA in healthy donors. Libraries were prepared by immunoSEQ multiplex PCR; TCRdb keeps only in-frame clonotypes and omits some of them. The data show 150,000 to 200,000 clones, around 83% seen once. The sequenced sample consisted of PBMCs. These receptors were obtained from a male donor in good health and CMV-seropositive. Each CDR3 is given without its conserved first and last residue. Clone size appears in some rows only: once, few, many, or a class for an expanded clone.

j_call,clone_size,v_call,cdr3_aa
TRBJ2-7,.,TRBV19,ASSVGTGSSYEQY
TRBJ1-2,.,TRBV7-6,ASSPGQRNRRNYGYT
TRBJ1-2,.,TRBV7-9,ASSSKRTGVGYT
TRBJ2-2,.,TRBV19,ASRNGRTPNTGELF
TRBJ2-5,.,TRBV6-6,ASASVRGDQETQY
TRBJ2-5,.,TRBV6-6,ASTTVPQETQY
TRBJ2-2,.,TRBV4-1,ASSHQNTGELF
TRBJ1-1,.,TRBV18,ASSELGTAANTEAF
TRBJ2-3,.,TRBV30,AWDSREATAQY
TRBJ2-7,.,TRBV14,ASSQLAGGPYEQY
TRBJ1-2,.,TRBV28,ASSLGRDYGYT
TRBJ2-1,few,TRBV10-3,AISRTKAPNNEQF
TRBJ2-1,.,TRBV9,ASSPAYNEQF
TRBJ2-7,.,TRBV6-1,ASSGGTGGAFAEQY
TRBJ1-2,.,TRBV6-5,ASRRDRVGGYT
TRBJ1-2,.,TRBV5-8,ASSPRDRGPYGYT
TRBJ1-2,few,TRBV30,AWSRFTGDGYT
TRBJ2-7,.,TRBV7-2,ASSLSRTSGYYEQY
TRBJ2-5,.,TRBV11-2,ASSLGLLAGETQY
TRBJ2-1,once,TRBV6-5,ASSPTSGGYNEQF
TRBJ2-3,.,TRBV10-3,AISSSGTSGSTDTQY
TRBJ2-7,.,TRBV28,ASSLSNYEQY
TRBJ2-7,few,TRBV7-2,ASSVYRGSYEQY
TRBJ1-5,once,TRBV6-9,ASSNQQGNQPQH
TRBJ1-2,.,TRBV7-9,ASSLDDGTAYGYT
TRBJ1-2,few,TRBV7-9,ASSSYSGYGYT
TRBJ2-7,.,TRBV10-3,AISAGTSGTYEQY
TRBJ2-7,.,TRBV7-6,ASSPFAGGDPYEQY
TRBJ2-7,.,TRBV27,ASRGLAATYEQY
TRBJ1-2,once,TRBV9,ASSAGGGGDGYT
TRBJ2-7,.,TRBV30,AWTAGTYASYEQY
TRBJ2-3,.,TRBV7-8,ASSPVVLGGSQQRDTQY
TRBJ2-4,.,TRBV28,ASSLWVFRTGGKEAKNSQY
TRBJ2-3,.,TRBV19,ASSIRLAGNTDTQY
TRBJ1-4,.,TRBV28,ASSRGGGAGEKLF
TRBJ2-5,.,TRBV7-2,ASSLTGGAETQY
TRBJ1-1,.,TRBV4-3,ASSQELIRNTEAF
TRBJ2-1,.,TRBV4-3,ASSRLVSGVYNEQF
TRBJ1-2,once,TRBV9,ASSVGQGTNYGYT
TRBJ2-7,.,TRBV28,ASNRLSTQQY
TRBJ2-7,.,TRBV2,ASSGDRSYEQY
TRBJ1-2,.,TRBV14,ASSQTGALPLYGYT
TRBJ1-5,once,TRBV6-5,ASSLTLDKNQPQH
TRBJ2-1,.,TRBV6-1,ASSGGLAGLNEQF
TRBJ2-1,.,TRBV27,ASSSALGQRGRNEQF
TRBJ2-4,.,TRBV4-3,ASSQEVRGPKNIQY